These T cell receptor beta chains were read from a single sample in a study of Tregs in tolerant kidney transplant recipients. Sequencing used immunoSEQ multiplex PCR; TCRdb keeps in-frame clones, though not all of them. The sample has around 78,000 clones; around 90% are singletons. The specimen comprised Tregs from blood, sampled before the transplant. The receptors come from a human donor who received a combined kidney and bone marrow transplant. Both conserved end residues are part of each CDR3. D genes are given only for firm matches. Clone size is given for some rows only: seen once, a few or many times, or a class if the clone is expanded.

cdr3_length: 16
j_call: TRBJ2-7
v_call: TRBV7-2
d_call: NA
clone_size: NA
cdr3_nt: TGTGCCAGCAGCGGGGTGCAGGGGACCACACCCTACGAGCAGTACTTC
cdr3_aa: CASSGVQGTTPYEQYF

cdr3_length: 14
j_call: TRBJ2-1
v_call: TRBV7-6
d_call: NA
clone_size: NA
cdr3_nt: TGTGCCAGCAGCTTAGGAGACAGAGACAATGAGCAGTTCTTC
cdr3_aa: CASSLGDRDNEQFF

cdr3_length: 12
j_call: TRBJ1-5
v_call: TRBV6-1
d_call: NA
clone_size: NA
cdr3_nt: TGTGCCAGCAGTGAAGGTCGCCAGCCCCAGCATTTT
cdr3_aa: CASSEGRQPQHF

cdr3_length: 12
j_call: TRBJ1-1
v_call: TRBV29-1
d_call: NA
clone_size: NA
cdr3_nt: TGCAGCGTTTCCCGGGGGAACACTGAAGCTTTCTTT
cdr3_aa: CSVSRGNTEAFF

cdr3_length: 12
j_call: TRBJ2-7
v_call: TRBV11-2
d_call: NA
clone_size: NA
cdr3_nt: TGTGCCAGCAGCTTAGTGACATACGAGCAGTACTTC
cdr3_aa: CASSLVTYEQYF

cdr3_length: 13
j_call: TRBJ1-2
v_call: TRBV7-8
d_call: TRBD1
clone_size: NA
cdr3_nt: TGTGCCAGCAGCCGGGACAGGGTAGATGGCTACACCTTC
cdr3_aa: CASSRDRVDGYTF

cdr3_length: 17
j_call: TRBJ1-1
v_call: TRBV4-2
d_call: NA
clone_size: NA
cdr3_nt: TGTGCCAGCAGCCCCTACAGGGCCTCGTTTGAGAACACTGAAGCTTTCTTT
cdr3_aa: CASSPYRASFENTEAFF

cdr3_length: 16
j_call: TRBJ2-3
v_call: TRBV27
d_call: NA
clone_size: NA
cdr3_nt: TGTGCCAGCAGTTTAAGCGGTCGCGCGCTCACAGATACGCAGTATTTT
cdr3_aa: CASSLSGRALTDTQYF

cdr3_length: 16
j_call: TRBJ2-1
v_call: TRBV5-1
d_call: TRBD2
clone_size: once
cdr3_nt: TGCGCCAGCAGCCCCCGACTAGCGGGAGGGATGGATGAGCAGTTCTTC
cdr3_aa: CASSPRLAGGMDEQFF

cdr3_length: 16
j_call: TRBJ2-3
v_call: TRBV28
d_call: TRBD2
clone_size: NA
cdr3_nt: TGTGCCAGCAGTTCGGAAGCGGGAGCCCCCACAGATACGCAGTATTTT
cdr3_aa: CASSSEAGAPTDTQYF

cdr3_length: 10
j_call: TRBJ2-5
v_call: TRBV5-1
d_call: NA
clone_size: few
cdr3_nt: TGCGCCAGTATGGGGGAGACCCAGTACTTC
cdr3_aa: CASMGETQYF

cdr3_length: 15
j_call: TRBJ1-2
v_call: TRBV28
d_call: NA
clone_size: NA
cdr3_nt: TGTGCCAGCAGTTTATCGGCAGGGAGAAACTATGGCTACACCTTC
cdr3_aa: CASSLSAGRNYGYTF

cdr3_length: 14
j_call: TRBJ2-1
v_call: TRBV5-1
d_call: NA
clone_size: once
cdr3_nt: TGCGCCAGCAGATTAAGCTTATCCTACAATGAGCAGTTCTTC
cdr3_aa: CASRLSLSYNEQFF

cdr3_length: 15
j_call: TRBJ2-2
v_call: TRBV9
d_call: TRBD1
clone_size: few
cdr3_nt: TGTGCCAGCAGCGTAGCCGGGGACAGAGCCGGGGAGCTGTTTTTT
cdr3_aa: CASSVAGDRAGELFF

cdr3_length: 11
j_call: TRBJ1-1
v_call: TRBV11-2
d_call: NA
clone_size: once
cdr3_nt: TGTGCCAGCAGCTTAAGCACAGAAGCTTTCTTT
cdr3_aa: CASSLSTEAFF

cdr3_length: 18
j_call: TRBJ2-3
v_call: TRBV29-1
d_call: NA
clone_size: few
cdr3_nt: TGCAGCGTTGTCCCCCCGGTTGGGACAAGGGTGGGCACAGATACGCAGTATTTT
cdr3_aa: CSVVPPVGTRVGTDTQYF

cdr3_length: 15
j_call: TRBJ2-7
v_call: TRBV7-2
d_call: NA
clone_size: NA
cdr3_nt: TGTGCCAGCTCCCAGGCGGCCGGGACCCTATACGAGCAGTACTTC
cdr3_aa: CASSQAAGTLYEQYF

cdr3_length: 15
j_call: TRBJ2-7
v_call: TRBV2
d_call: NA
clone_size: NA
cdr3_nt: TGTGCCAGCACCAAAAACGCGGGACTCCTCTACGAGCAGTACTTC
cdr3_aa: CASTKNAGLLYEQYF

cdr3_length: 14
j_call: TRBJ2-3
v_call: TRBV27
d_call: TRBD1
clone_size: NA
cdr3_nt: TGTGCCAGCAGTACGGACAGGGCCACAGATACGCAGTATTTT
cdr3_aa: CASSTDRATDTQYF

cdr3_length: 17
j_call: TRBJ1-3
v_call: TRBV18
d_call: NA
clone_size: NA
cdr3_nt: TGTGCCAGCTCACCAGACCGGCGGACAGAAGAGGGAAACACCATATATTTT
cdr3_aa: CASSPDRRTEEGNTIYF

cdr3_length: 14
j_call: TRBJ2-3
v_call: TRBV25-1
d_call: TRBD1
clone_size: NA
cdr3_nt: TGTGCCAGCAGAATGACAGGGGGCACAGATACGCAGTATTTT
cdr3_aa: CASRMTGGTDTQYF

cdr3_length: 12
j_call: TRBJ2-7
v_call: TRBV6-5
d_call: NA
clone_size: NA
cdr3_nt: TGTGCCAGCACCGACGCTAGATACGAGCAGTACTTC
cdr3_aa: CASTDARYEQYF

cdr3_length: 14
j_call: TRBJ2-3
v_call: TRBV7-2
d_call: TRBD2
clone_size: NA
cdr3_nt: TGTGCCAGCAGCTTGACTAGCGGGGCAGATACGCAGTATTTT
cdr3_aa: CASSLTSGADTQYF

cdr3_length: 14
j_call: TRBJ1-2
v_call: TRBV4-1
d_call: NA
clone_size: NA
cdr3_nt: TGCGCCAGCAGCCAAGCTGTGACAGATAGAGGCTACACCTTC
cdr3_aa: CASSQAVTDRGYTF

cdr3_length: 15
j_call: TRBJ2-7
v_call: TRBV25-1
d_call: TRBD1
clone_size: NA
cdr3_nt: TGTGCCAGCAGTAGACTACAGGGGGCTGTATACGAGCAGTACTTC
cdr3_aa: CASSRLQGAVYEQYF

cdr3_length: 15
j_call: TRBJ1-5
v_call: TRBV19
d_call: TRBD1
clone_size: NA
cdr3_nt: TGTGCCAGTAGTCAAGACAGGGTTGGCAATCAGCCCCAGCATTTT
cdr3_aa: CASSQDRVGNQPQHF

cdr3_length: 12
j_call: TRBJ2-7
v_call: TRBV6-1
d_call: NA
clone_size: NA
cdr3_nt: TGTGCCAGCAGTGTAGGGTTTTACGAGCAGTACTTC
cdr3_aa: CASSVGFYEQYF

cdr3_length: 13
j_call: TRBJ1-1
v_call: TRBV7-9
d_call: NA
clone_size: NA
cdr3_nt: TGTGCCAGCAGCTTCGAGGGGTTCACTGAAGCTTTCTTT
cdr3_aa: CASSFEGFTEAFF

cdr3_length: 14
j_call: TRBJ1-5
v_call: TRBV6-1
d_call: TRBD1
clone_size: once
cdr3_nt: TGTGCCAGCAGCTTGGACAGGCTCAATCAGCCCCAGCATTTT
cdr3_aa: CASSLDRLNQPQHF